Below, 21 T cell receptor beta chains from the same sample are listed, as sequenced in a study of T cell clones after liver transplantation. Here immunoSEQ multiplex PCR was the method, and the copy in TCRdb shows in-frame clones only, minus some. The data contain roughly 80,000 clones, about 84% of them singletons. The sequencing here drew on CD4+ T cells from blood, taken 46 months after liver transplant. The receptor source for this set is a human patient who received a liver transplant. Among the T cells, some may be from the graft donor.

By share, this clone counts as medium-sized (0.01 to 0.1%). The chain is built from TRBV2 and TRBJ2-1; D is perhaps TRBD2 (6 bases). Germline V gives CDR1 SNHLY, CDR2 FYNNEI. This CDR3 has 12 amino acids. V lost 1 base, J lost 9 bases, and 7 bases lay in between. In DNA form, the CDR3 reads TGTGCCAGCAGTGAAGTGGGGGGTGAGCAGTTCTTC. It yields the protein CASSEVGGEQFF. The full variable domain, its missing parts supplied by reference TRBV2 and TRBJ2-1, is EPEVTQTPSHQVTQMGQEVILRCVPISNHLYFYWYRQILGQKVEFLVSFYNNEISEKSEIFDDQFSVERPDGSNFTLKIRSTKLEDSAMYFCASSEVGGEQFFGPGTRLTVL.

This chain links TRBV19 with TRBJ2-7; 12 bases match TRBD2. The CDR3 is 16 residues long. Germline CDR1 LNHDA, CDR2 SQIVND (reference sequence). V shed 5 bases and J 3 bases; nucleotides not matched to a gene: 8. For the CDR3, the DNA is TGTGCCAGTAGTTCGCGGACTAGCGGGACCGGCTACGAGCAGTACTTC. The encoded protein is CASSSRTSGTGYEQYF. Full variable domain (remainder filled in from reference TRBV19 and TRBJ2-7): DGGITQSPKYLFRKEGQNVTLSCEQNLNHDAMYWYRQDPGQGLRLIYYSQIVNDFQKGDIAEGYSVSREKKESFPLTVTSAQKNPTAFYLCASSSRTSGTGYEQYFGPGTRLTVT.

The rearrangement joins TRBV18 to TRBJ2-1, with 10 bases matching TRBD2. CDR1 is KGHSH and CDR2 is LQKENI in the germline V gene. This CDR3 has 15 residues. V gave up 1 base and J gave up 8 bases; unmatched junction bases: 5. Here the CDR3 DNA reads TGTGCCAGCTCACCACAAGCGGGAGGGGTAGATGAGCAGTTCTTC. Its protein product is CASSPQAGGVDEQFF.

V and J are TRBV20-1 and TRBJ1-2; D gene ambiguous. The V gene lost 5 bases and the J gene lost 7 bases, with 8 bases spanning the gap. CDR3 length: 10 residues. CDR1 is DFQATT and CDR2 is SNEGSKA in the germline V gene (reference sequence). The CDR3 loop reads CSARGGGYTF. The CDR3 nucleotides are TGCAGTGCTCGCGGTGGTGGCTACACCTTC.

This chain links TRBV4-3 with TRBJ2-5, with 14 bases aligning to TRBD2. The CDR3 has 18 amino acids. Germline-derived CDR1 and CDR2 are LGHNA and YSLEER. The V and J ends lost 0 bases and 2 bases, in that order; junction bases with no gene match: 5. The CDR3 protein is CASSQDRGTSGRQETQYF. CDR3 nucleotides: TGCGCCAGCAGCCAAGATCGGGGGACTAGCGGGAGACAAGAGACCCAGTACTTC.

The chain is built from TRBV13 and TRBJ1-1; D gene uncertain. The CDR3 loop spans 14 amino acids. V lost 1 base and J lost 0, with 6 bases in between. Per germline, CDR1 PRHDT and CDR2 FYEKMQ (reference sequence). The CDR3 coding sequence is TGTGCCAGCAGCTTAGCTAGGCTGAACACTGAAGCTTTCTTT. Its translation: CASSLARLNTEAFF.

The rearrangement links TRBV19 to TRBJ2-6; a possible D gene is TRBD2 (6 bases). Looked up from germline, CDR1 is LNHDA and CDR2 is SQIVND (reference sequence). This CDR3 is 18 amino acids long. V was trimmed by 4 bases and J by 2 bases, leaving 18 bases between them. In DNA form, the CDR3 reads TGTGCCAGTAGTAAATGGCTAGCGAATCCGGCTGGGGCCAACGTCCTGACTTTC. This gives the protein CASSKWLANPAGANVLTF.

This sequence joins TRBV28 and TRBJ1-2; possible D gene TRBD1, 6 bases. Deletions cut 4 bases from V and 4 bases from J, with 16 bases between. Looked up from germline, CDR1 is MDHEN and CDR2 is SYDVKM. This CDR3 region has 15 residues. The chain's CDR3 is CASSSTGTGFYGYTF. CDR3 sequence (DNA): TGTGCCAGCAGTTCCACAGGGACGGGGTTCTATGGCTACACCTTC.

This clone has only a few counts. The junction differs from germline at one of its ends, possibly a read error. The chain couples TRBV18 to TRBJ1-5; maybe TRBD1 (5 bases). Germline V gene sequence: CDR1 KGHSH, CDR2 LQKENI. There are 11 residues in the CDR3. CDR3: CASSHRWGKAF. The CDR3, as DNA: TGTGCCAGCTCACACCGTTGGGGGAAGGCCTTT.

The chain links TRBV28 to TRBJ2-3, with 7 bases matching TRBD2. The CDR3 spans 14 residues. Trimming at V came to 5 bases and at J to 5 bases, leaving 7 bases not matched to a gene. CDR1 is MDHEN, CDR2 SYDVKM, per germline. This CDR3 reads CASSRGGPEDTQYF. The CDR3, as DNA: TGTGCCAGCAGTCGGGGAGGGCCGGAAGATACGCAGTATTTT.

The genes are TRBV15 and TRBJ2-3; perhaps TRBD2 as D (6 bases). Germline CDR1 is LNHNV and CDR2 is YYDKDF (reference sequence). CDR3 length: 18 amino acids. Between the trimmed V and J ends, which lost 4 bases and 2 bases, there was a span of 22 bases. CDR3 region: CATSKGLSWTTFTDTQYF. DNA for the CDR3: TGTGCCACCAGCAAAGGCCTCAGTTGGACTACTTTCACAGATACGCAGTATTTT.

This clone was picked up one time. CDR3 DNA sequence: TGTGCCAGTAGTAAAGGCAAATTGCTGGGGAACACTGAAGCTTTCTTT. This codes for CASSKGKLLGNTEAFF. The chain joins TRBV19 to TRBJ1-1, with unresolved D. The V and J ends lost 4 bases and 1 base respectively, with 16 bases between them. Per germline, CDR1 LNHDA and CDR2 SQIVND (reference sequence). This CDR3 has 16 amino acids.

The rearrangement uses TRBV2 and TRBJ1-2, with 10 nucleotides matching TRBD1. This CDR3 is built from 13 residues. The germline gives CDR1 SNHLY, CDR2 FYNNEI. Unmatched junction bases numbered 4, after V lost 5 bases and J lost 7 bases. The CDR3 loop reads CASSKRQGAGYTF. Written as DNA, the CDR3 is TGTGCCAGCAGTAAACGACAGGGGGCTGGCTACACCTTC.

The chain links TRBV28 to TRBJ1-1; D unresolved. Germline V gene data show CDR1 as MDHEN and CDR2 as SYDVKM. V was trimmed by 8 bases and J by 5 bases, leaving 18 bases between them. The CDR3 runs to 14 residues. The CDR3 bases are TGTGCCAGCGCCGATAGAGGGAGAGGGACTGAAGCTTTCTTT. This sequence encodes CASADRGRGTEAFF.

This chain joins TRBV18 and TRBJ1-1; D possibly corresponds to TRBD1 (6 bases). CDR1 is KGHSH and CDR2 is LQKENI in the germline V gene. The CDR3 has 18 amino acids. V lost 3 bases and J 0 bases, leaving 20 bases between the germline ends. The CDR3 nucleotides read TGTGCCAGCTCACCGGGGGGGGCGGTTCCCAACTTGAACACTGAAGCTTTCTTT. Amino acid sequence: CASSPGGAVPNLNTEAFF.

The rearrangement joins TRBV28 to TRBJ2-3, with 7 bases aligning to TRBD1. The CDR3 is 15 amino acids. Germline V gene sequence: CDR1 MDHEN, CDR2 SYDVKM. V lost 6 bases to trimming and J lost 0 bases; unmatched junction nucleotides: 6. The CDR3, as DNA: TGTGCCAGCAGCCCGCTACAGGGGAGCACAGATACGCAGTATTTT. This encodes CASSPLQGSTDTQYF.

This sequence joins TRBV10-3 and TRBJ2-1; TRBD2 aligns across 12 bases. The CDR3 sequence is 16 residues long. Losses at the gene ends were 0 bases for V and 9 bases for J; bases not matched to a gene: 6. Germline CDR1 reads ENHRY; CDR2 reads SYGVKD. The CDR3 DNA follows: TGTGCCATCAGTGAGTCGCTAGCGGGAGGGCCAGGTGAGCAGTTCTTC. It translates to CAISESLAGGPGEQFF.

This chain joins TRBV7-9 and TRBJ2-1; the D is unclear. The CDR3 has 12 residues. From germline, CDR1 is SEHNR and CDR2 FQNEAQ (reference sequence). V was clipped by 3 bases and J by 10 bases, with 10 bases between them. CDR3: CASSFGAQEQFF. CDR3 nucleotide sequence: TGTGCCAGCAGCTTTGGAGCACAGGAGCAGTTCTTC.

The chain is built from TRBV6-6 and TRBJ1-3; D gene uncertain. Germline-derived CDR1 and CDR2 are MNHNY and SVGAGI (reference sequence). This CDR3 spans 14 amino acids. The V gene lost 2 bases and the J gene lost 4 bases, with 9 bases spanning the gap. The CDR3 DNA follows: TGTGCCAGCAGTTACCTTTACTCCGGAAACACCATATATTTT. Translated: CASSYLYSGNTIYF.

This chain links TRBV28 with TRBJ1-2, with 9 bases matching TRBD1. The CDR3 is made up of 14 amino acids. Germline lookup yields CDR1 MDHEN and CDR2 SYDVKM. V dropped 3 bases and J dropped 8; count of bases not matched to a gene: 7. The CDR3 loop reads CASSLLQGAGGYTF. For the CDR3, the DNA is TGTGCCAGCAGTTTGCTACAGGGGGCAGGGGGCTACACCTTC.

This chain links TRBV4-1 with TRBJ2-2; D is perhaps TRBD2 (6 bases). V shed 0 bases and J shed 0 bases, with 11 bases lying between them. The CDR3 consists of 17 residues. Per the germline V gene, CDR1 is MGHRA and CDR2 is YSYEKL. The CDR3 spells CASSQDPGGANTGELFF. CDR3 in DNA: TGCGCCAGCAGCCAAGACCCGGGCGGGGCGAACACCGGGGAGCTGTTTTTT.